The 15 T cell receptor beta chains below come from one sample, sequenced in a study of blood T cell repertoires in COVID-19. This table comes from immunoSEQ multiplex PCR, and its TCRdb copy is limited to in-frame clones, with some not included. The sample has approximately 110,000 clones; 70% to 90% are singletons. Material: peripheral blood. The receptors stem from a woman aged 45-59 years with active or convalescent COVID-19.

CDR3 DNA sequence: TGTGCCTGGGGGGGGGAGGGTGATGAGACCCAGTACTTC. As protein: CAWGGEGDETQYF. V gene TRBV30 combines with J gene TRBJ2-5; TRBD2 agrees at 7 bases. The germline V gene has CDR1 GTSNPN and CDR2 SVGIG (reference sequence). The CDR3 has 13 amino acids. V dropped 5 bases and J dropped 5; count of bases not matched to a gene: 8.

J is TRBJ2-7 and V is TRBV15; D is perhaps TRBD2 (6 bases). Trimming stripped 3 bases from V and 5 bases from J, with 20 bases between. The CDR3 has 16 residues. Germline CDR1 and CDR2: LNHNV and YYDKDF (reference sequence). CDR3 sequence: CATSSLGAGSGNEQYF. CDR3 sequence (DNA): TGTGCCACCAGCAGCCTTGGCGCGGGATCAGGGAACGAGCAGTACTTC. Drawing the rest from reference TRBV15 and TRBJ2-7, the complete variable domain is DAMVIQNPRYQVTQFGKPVTLSCSQTLNHNVMYWYQQKSSQAPKLLFHYYDKDFNNEADTPDNFQSRRPNTSFCFLDIRSPGLGDTAMYLCATSSLGAGSGNEQYFGPGTRLTVT.

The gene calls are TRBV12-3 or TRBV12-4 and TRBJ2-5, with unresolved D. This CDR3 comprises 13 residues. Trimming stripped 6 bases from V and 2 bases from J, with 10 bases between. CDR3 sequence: CASSLTSQETQYF. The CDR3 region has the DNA TGTGCCAGCAGCCTGACTTCACAAGAGACCCAGTACTTC.

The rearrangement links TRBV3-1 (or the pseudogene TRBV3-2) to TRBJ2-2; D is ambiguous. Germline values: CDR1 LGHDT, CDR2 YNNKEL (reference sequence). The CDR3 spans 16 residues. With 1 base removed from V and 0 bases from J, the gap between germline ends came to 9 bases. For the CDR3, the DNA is TGTGCCAGCAGCCAAGGAGTCGGGTCGAACACCGGGGAGCTGTTTTTT. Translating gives CASSQGVGSNTGELFF.

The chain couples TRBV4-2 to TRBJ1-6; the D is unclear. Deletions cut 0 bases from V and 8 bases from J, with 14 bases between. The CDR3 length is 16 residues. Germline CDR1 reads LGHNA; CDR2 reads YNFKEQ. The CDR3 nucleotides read TGTGCCAGCAGCCAAGATCTGGCTTCCGGGTATTCACCCCTCCACTTT. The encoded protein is CASSQDLASGYSPLHF.

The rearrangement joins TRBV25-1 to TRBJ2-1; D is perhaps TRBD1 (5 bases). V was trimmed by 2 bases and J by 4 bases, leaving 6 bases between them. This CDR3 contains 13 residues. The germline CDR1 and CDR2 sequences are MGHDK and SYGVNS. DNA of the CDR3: TGTGCCAGCAGTGAACAGGGTTACAATGAGCAGTTCTTC. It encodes CASSEQGYNEQFF.

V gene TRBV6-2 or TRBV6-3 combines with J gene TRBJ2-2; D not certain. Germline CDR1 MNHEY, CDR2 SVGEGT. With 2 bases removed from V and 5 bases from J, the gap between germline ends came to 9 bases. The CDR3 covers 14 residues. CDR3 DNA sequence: TGTGCCAGCAGTTACCTCATACGGACCGGGGAGCTGTTTTTT. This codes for CASSYLIRTGELFF.

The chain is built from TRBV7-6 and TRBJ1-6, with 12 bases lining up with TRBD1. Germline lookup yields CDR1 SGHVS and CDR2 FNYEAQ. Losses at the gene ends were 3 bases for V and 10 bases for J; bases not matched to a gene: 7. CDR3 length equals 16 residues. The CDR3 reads CASSLGTGGAESPLHF. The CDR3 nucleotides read TGTGCCAGCAGCTTGGGGACAGGGGGCGCGGAATCACCCCTCCACTTT.

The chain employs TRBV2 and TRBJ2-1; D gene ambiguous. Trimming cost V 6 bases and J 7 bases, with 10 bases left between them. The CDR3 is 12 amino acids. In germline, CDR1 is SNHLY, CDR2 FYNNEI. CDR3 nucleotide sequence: TGTGCCAGCAGCTTCGACATAAATGAGCAGTTCTTC. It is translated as CASSFDINEQFF.

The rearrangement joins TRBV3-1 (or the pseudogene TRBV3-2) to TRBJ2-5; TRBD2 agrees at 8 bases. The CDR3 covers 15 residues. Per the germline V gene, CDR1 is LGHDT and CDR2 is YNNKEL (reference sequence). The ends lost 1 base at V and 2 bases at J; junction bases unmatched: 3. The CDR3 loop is CASSQGLARQETQYF. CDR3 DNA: TGTGCCAGCAGCCAAGGACTAGCGAGACAAGAGACCCAGTACTTC.

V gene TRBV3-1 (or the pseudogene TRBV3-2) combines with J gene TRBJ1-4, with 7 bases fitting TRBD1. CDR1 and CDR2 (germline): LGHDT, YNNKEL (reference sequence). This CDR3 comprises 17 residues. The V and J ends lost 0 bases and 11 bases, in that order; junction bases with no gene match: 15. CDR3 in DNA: TGTGCCAGCAGCCAAGAACCCTTCGCCGGGACAGAGTCTAAACTGTTTTTT. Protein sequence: CASSQEPFAGTESKLFF.

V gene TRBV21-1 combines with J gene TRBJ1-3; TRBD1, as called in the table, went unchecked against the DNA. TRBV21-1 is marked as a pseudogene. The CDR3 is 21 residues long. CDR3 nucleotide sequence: TGTGCCAGCAGCAGAACAGTCCGGGACAGGGAAAAGCGAATGGCTGGAAACACCATATATTTT. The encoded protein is CASSRTVRDREKRMAGNTIYF.

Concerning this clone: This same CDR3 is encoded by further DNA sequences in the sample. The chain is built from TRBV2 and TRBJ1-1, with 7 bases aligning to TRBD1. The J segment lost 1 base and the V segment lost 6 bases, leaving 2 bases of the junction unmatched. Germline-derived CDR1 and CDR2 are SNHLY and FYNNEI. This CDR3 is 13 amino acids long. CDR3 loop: CASSQGENTEAFF. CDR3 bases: TGTGCCAGCAGCCAGGGGGAGAACACTGAAGCTTTCTTT.

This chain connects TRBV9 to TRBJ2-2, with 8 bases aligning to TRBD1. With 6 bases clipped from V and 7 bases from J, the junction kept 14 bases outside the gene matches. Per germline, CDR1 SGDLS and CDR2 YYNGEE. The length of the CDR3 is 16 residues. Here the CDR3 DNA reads TGTGCCAGCACCTTGGGACAGGCCCCTCGAGGCGGGGAGCTGTTTTTT. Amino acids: CASTLGQAPRGGELFF.

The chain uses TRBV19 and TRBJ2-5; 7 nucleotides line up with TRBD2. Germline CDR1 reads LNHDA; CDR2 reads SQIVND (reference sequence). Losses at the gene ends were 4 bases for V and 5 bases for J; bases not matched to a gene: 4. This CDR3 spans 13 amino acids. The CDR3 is CASSSGSRETQYF. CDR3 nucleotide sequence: TGTGCCAGTAGTAGCGGGAGCCGGGAGACCCAGTACTTC.